The sequence of this T cell receptor (beta chain) was determined in a study of shared clonotypes between healthy human individuals. Study results and limitations: Sampling covered nothing but blood. Tissue TCR repertoires likely differ from those found in blood. The expectation was that sequencing depth would affect clonotype sharing among donors.

As to this clone: What it binds is not known.

The CDR3 spans 14 residues. Germline CDR1 reads MNHEY; CDR2 reads SVGAGI. Trimming took off 0 bases at V and 8 bases at J, with 13 bases between the two ends. Several immunoSEQ plates received, in even portions, the genomic DNA of each subset. The sequencing of unsorted PBMC DNA took place on ten immunoSEQ deep assay plates. Some clones are missing from TCRdb's copy, which holds only in-frame ones; the method was immunoSEQ multiplex PCR. The table records about half a million clones, around 73% of them present only once. The chain joins TRBV6-5 to TRBJ1-2, with D unclear. The specimen sequenced was PBMCs. The clonotype comes from a woman aged 35 to 49 in good health. Some clones in this sample may be carry-over from other donors' samples. The CDR3 loop reads CASSYSNLMGGYTF. The DNA of the CDR3 is TGTGCCAGCAGTTACTCGAATCTAATGGGAGGCTACACCTTC.